The clone carrying this TCR beta chain appeared many times. Its antigen is still unknown. These data come from a study of neurological immune-mediated disorders. The CDR3 sequence is 13 residues long. Germline V CDR1 and CDR2: SGHRS, YFSETQ. The V end lost 1 base, the J end lost 5 bases, and 10 bases lay between the germline ends. The cDNA came from 5'RACE, which used 10-nucleotide random UMIs. TCRdb passed the 5' RACE reads through MiXCR, listing each CDR3 protein once. The repertoire holds 80,000 to 85,000 distinct CDR3 sequences, just over 2.5% seen once, with 1.1% in the top ten. Study-wide points: No sharing of CDR3 amino acid sequences was observed among expanded clones across subjects, suggesting private repertoires in all groups. When the repertoires were sorted by phylogenetic grouping, those of 18 of 34 multiple sclerosis patients ended up in one related-CDR3 cluster, a possible signature.

The starting material, 2 million PBMCs stored at -80 C, gave rise to the unsorted libraries. V usage is TRBV5-1 and J usage is TRBJ2-7; D is ambiguous. This clonotype was obtained from a woman in her thirties with multiple sclerosis. The source material was PBMCs. The DNA of the CDR3 is TGCGCCAGCAGCTTGAAAACGTCCCACGAGCAGTACTTC. It yields the protein CASSLKTSHEQYF.